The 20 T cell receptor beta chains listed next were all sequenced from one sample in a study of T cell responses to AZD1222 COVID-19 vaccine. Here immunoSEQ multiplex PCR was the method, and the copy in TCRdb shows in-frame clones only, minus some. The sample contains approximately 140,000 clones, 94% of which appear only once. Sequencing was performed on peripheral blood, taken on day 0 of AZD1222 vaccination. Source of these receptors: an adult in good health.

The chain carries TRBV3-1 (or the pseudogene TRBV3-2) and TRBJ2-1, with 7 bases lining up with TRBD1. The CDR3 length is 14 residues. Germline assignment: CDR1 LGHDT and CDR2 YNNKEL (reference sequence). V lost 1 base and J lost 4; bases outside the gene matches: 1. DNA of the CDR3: TGTGCCAGCAGCCAAGGCAGGGGGTACAATGAGCAGTTCTTC. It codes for CASSQGRGYNEQFF.

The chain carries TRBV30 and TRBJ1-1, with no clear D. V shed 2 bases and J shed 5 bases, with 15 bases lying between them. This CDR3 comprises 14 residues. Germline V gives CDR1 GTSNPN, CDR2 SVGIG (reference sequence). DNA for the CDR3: TGTGCCTGGAGTCAGCCCTTTTTACGGACTGAAGCTTTCTTT. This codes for CAWSQPFLRTEAFF.

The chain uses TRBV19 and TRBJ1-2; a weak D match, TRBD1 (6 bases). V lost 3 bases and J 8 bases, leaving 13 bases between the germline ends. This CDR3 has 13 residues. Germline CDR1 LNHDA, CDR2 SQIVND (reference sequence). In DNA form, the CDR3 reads TGTGCCAGTAGTATCTCGGCCGGGGGCGGCTACACCTTC. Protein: CASSISAGGGYTF. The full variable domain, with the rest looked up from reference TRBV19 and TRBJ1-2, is DGGITQSPKYLFRKEGQNVTLSCEQNLNHDAMYWYRQDPGQGLRLIYYSQIVNDFQKGDIAEGYSVSREKKESFPLTVTSAQKNPTAFYLCASSISAGGGYTFGSGTRLTVV.

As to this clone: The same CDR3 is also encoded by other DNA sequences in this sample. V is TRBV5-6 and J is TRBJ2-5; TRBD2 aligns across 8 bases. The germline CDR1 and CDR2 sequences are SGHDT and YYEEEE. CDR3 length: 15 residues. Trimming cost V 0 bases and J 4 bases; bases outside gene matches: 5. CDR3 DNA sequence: TGTGCCAGCAGCTTGGTCCTAGCGGGCGGAGAGACCCAGTACTTC. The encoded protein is CASSLVLAGGETQYF.

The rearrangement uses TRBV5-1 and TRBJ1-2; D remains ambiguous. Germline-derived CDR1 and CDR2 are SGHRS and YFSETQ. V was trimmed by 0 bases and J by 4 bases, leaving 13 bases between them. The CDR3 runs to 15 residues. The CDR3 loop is CASSLANSLFYGYTF. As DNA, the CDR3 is TGCGCCAGCAGCTTGGCAAACAGCCTCTTCTATGGCTACACCTTC.

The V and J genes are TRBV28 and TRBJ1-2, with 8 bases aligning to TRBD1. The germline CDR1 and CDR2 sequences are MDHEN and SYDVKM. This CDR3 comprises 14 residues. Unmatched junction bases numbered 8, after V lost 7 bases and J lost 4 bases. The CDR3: CASISGQGTYGYTF. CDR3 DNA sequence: TGTGCCAGCATTTCTGGACAGGGTACCTATGGCTACACCTTC.

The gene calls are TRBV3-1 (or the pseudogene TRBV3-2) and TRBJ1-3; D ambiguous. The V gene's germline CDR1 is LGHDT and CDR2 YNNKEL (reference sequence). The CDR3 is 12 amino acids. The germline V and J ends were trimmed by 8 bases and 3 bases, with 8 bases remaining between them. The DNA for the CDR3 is TGTGCCAGCGGAAACAGTGGAAACACCATATATTTT. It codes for CASGNSGNTIYF.

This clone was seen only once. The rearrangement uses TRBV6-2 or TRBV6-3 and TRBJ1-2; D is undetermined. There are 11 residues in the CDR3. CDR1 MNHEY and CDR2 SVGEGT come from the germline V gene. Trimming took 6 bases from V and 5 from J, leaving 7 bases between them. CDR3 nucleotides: TGTGCCAGCAGCCGAGGGTATGGCTACACCTTC. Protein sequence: CASSRGYGYTF.

The CDR3 loop reads CASSFGQVTDTQYF. In nucleotides, the CDR3 is TGCGCCAGCAGCTTCGGGCAGGTCACAGATACGCAGTATTTT. The rearrangement joins TRBV5-1 to TRBJ2-3; D remains ambiguous. Trimming removed 2 bases at V and 2 bases at J, with 9 bases between. CDR1 is SGHRS and CDR2 is YFSETQ in the germline V gene. This CDR3 contains 14 residues.

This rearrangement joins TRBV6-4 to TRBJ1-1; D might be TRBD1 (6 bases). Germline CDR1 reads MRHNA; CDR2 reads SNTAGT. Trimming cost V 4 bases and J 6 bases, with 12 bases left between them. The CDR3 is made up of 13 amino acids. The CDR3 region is CASSVVGGAEAFF. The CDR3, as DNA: TGTGCCAGCAGTGTTGTTGGGGGCGCTGAAGCTTTCTTT.

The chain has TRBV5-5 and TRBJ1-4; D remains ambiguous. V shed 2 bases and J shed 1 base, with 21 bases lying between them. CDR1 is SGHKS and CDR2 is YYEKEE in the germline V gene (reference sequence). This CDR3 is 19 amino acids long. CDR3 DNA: TGTGCCAGCAGCTTCTTCCGCCCTCTCGCAACAAGAACTAATGAAAAACTGTTTTTT. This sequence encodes CASSFFRPLATRTNEKLFF. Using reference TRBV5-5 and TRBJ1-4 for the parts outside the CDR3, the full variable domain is DAGVTQSPTHLIKTRGQQVTLRCSPISGHKSVSWYQQVLGQGPQFIFQYYEKEERGRGNFPDRFSARQFPNYSSELNVNALLLGDSALYLCASSFFRPLATRTNEKLFFGSGTQLSVL.

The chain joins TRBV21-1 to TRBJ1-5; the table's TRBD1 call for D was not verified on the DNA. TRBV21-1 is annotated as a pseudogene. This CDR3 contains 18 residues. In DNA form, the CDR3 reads TGTGCCAGCAACCAAGGGGGGACAGGAATCGATAGCAATCAGCCCCAGCATTTT. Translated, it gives CASNQGGTGIDSNQPQHF.

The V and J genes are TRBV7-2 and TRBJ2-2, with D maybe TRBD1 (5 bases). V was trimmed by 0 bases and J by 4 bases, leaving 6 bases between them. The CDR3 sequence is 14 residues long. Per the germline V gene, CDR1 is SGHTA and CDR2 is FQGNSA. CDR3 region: CASSLAQGTGELFF. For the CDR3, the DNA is TGTGCCAGCAGCTTAGCTCAGGGCACCGGGGAGCTGTTTTTT.

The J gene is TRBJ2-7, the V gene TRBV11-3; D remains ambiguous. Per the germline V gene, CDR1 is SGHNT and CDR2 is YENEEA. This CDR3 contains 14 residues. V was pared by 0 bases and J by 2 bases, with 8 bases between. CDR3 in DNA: TGTGCCAGCAGCTTAGATGCGCAGGCCTACGAGCAGTACGTC. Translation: CASSLDAQAYEQYV.

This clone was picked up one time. CDR3 bases: TGCAGTGCTAGTCTAGCGGGGACCTCCGAGCAGTACGTC. It specifies CSASLAGTSEQYV. The V gene is TRBV20-1, the J gene TRBJ2-7; 9 bases agree with TRBD2. V shed 3 bases, J shed 6 bases, and the junction held 6 bases outside the gene matches. The CDR3 loop spans 13 amino acids. Germline-derived CDR1 and CDR2 are DFQATT and SNEGSKA (reference sequence).

This CDR3 is CASSENYGPYEQYV. The CDR3 DNA reads TGTGCCAGCAGTGAGAATTACGGGCCCTACGAGCAGTACGTC. The chain uses TRBV2 and TRBJ2-7; D ambiguous. V was pared by 3 bases and J by 2 bases, with 11 bases between. The CDR3 spans 14 residues. CDR1 is SNHLY, CDR2 FYNNEI, per germline.

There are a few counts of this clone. The CDR3 loop reads CASSLRPVYGYTF. In nucleotides, the CDR3 is TGTGCCAGCAGTCTCAGACCCGTCTATGGCTACACCTTC. This chain joins TRBV12-3 or TRBV12-4 and TRBJ1-2; D unresolved. The CDR3 is made up of 13 amino acids. V gave up 5 bases and J gave up 4 bases, with 11 bases separating them.

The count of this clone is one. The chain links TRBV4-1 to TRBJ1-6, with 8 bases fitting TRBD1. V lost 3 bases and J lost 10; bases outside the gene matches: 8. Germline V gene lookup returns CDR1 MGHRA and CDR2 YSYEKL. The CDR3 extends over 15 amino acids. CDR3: CASSQDKDRASPLHF. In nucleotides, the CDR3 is TGCGCCAGCAGCCAGGATAAGGACAGGGCATCACCCCTCCACTTT.

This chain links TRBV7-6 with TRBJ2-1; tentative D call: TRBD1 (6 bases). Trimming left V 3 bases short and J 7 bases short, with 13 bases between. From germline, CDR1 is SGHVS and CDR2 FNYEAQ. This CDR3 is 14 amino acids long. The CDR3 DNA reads TGTGCCAGCAGCTTCTGGGCAGGGGCTAATGAGCAGTTCTTC. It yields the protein CASSFWAGANEQFF.

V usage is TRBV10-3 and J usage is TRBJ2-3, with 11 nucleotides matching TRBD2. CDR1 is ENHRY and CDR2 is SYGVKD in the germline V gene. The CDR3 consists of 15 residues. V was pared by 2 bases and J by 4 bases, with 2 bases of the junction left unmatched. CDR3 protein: CAISETGLAADTQYF. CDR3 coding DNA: TGTGCCATCAGTGAGACGGGACTAGCGGCAGATACGCAGTATTTT.